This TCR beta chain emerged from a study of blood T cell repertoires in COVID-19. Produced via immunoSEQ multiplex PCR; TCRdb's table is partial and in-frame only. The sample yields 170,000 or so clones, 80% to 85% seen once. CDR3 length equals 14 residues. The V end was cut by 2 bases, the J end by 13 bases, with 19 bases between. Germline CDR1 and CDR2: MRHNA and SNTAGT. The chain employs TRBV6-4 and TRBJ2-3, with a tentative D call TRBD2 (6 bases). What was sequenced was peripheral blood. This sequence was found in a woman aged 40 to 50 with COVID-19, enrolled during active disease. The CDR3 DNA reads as TGTGCCAGCAGTGACGGACCTACCCCGACTAGAAAGTATTTT. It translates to CASSDGPTPTRKYF.